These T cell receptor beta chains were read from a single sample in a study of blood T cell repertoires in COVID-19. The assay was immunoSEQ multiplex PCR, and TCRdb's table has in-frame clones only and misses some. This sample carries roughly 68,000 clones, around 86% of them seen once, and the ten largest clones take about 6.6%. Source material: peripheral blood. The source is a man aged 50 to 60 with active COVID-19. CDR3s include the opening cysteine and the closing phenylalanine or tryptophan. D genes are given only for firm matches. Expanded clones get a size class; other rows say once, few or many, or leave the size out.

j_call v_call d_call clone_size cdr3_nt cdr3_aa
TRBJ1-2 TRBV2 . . TGTGCCAGCAAGGCAGGGGATTATGGCTACACCTTC CASKAGDYGYTF
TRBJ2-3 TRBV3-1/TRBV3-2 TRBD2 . TGTGCCAGCAGCCAAGATACTAGCGGGAGTGGAGATACGCAGTATTTT CASSQDTSGSGDTQYF
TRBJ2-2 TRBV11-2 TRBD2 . TGTGCCAGCAGCCCGCGAGCGGGAGGAGGCACCGGGGAGCTGTTTTTT CASSPRAGGGTGELFF
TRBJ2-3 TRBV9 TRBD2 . TGTGCCAGCAGCGCACTTAGCGGGAGAGGGACAGATACGCAGTATTTT CASSALSGRGTDTQYF
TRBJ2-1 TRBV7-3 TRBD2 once TGTGCCAGCAGCCCGGCTAGCGGGTCCTACAATGAGCAGTTCTTC CASSPASGSYNEQFF
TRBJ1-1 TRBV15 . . TGTGCCACCAGCAGAGATCGTTCTGAAGCTTTCTTT CATSRDRSEAFF
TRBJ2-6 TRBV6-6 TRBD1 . TGTGCCAGCAGTAGACAGGGGGCCGGGGCCAACGTCCTGACTTTC CASSRQGAGANVLTF
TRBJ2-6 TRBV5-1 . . TGCGCCAGCAGCTTAGGCAGGGCCGGGGCCAACGTCCTGACTTTC CASSLGRAGANVLTF
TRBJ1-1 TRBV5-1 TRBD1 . TGCGCCAGCAGCTGGACAGGGATCGAGCGAGACACTGAAGCTTTCTTT CASSWTGIERDTEAFF
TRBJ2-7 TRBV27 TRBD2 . TGTGCCAGCAGTTTCTTAGCGGGAGGGGACTACGAGCAGTACTTC CASSFLAGGDYEQYF
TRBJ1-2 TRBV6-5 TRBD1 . TGTGCCAGCAGTTACGGACAGGGGGCGAACTATGGCTACACCTTC CASSYGQGANYGYTF
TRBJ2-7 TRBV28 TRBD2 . TGTGCCAGCAGCCGGCTAGCGGGAGGCTCCTACGAGCAGTACTTC CASSRLAGGSYEQYF
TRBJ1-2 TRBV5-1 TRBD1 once TGCGCCAGCAGCCCGGACAGGGAAGGTGGCTACACCTTC CASSPDREGGYTF
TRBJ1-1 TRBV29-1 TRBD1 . TGCAGCGTTGATCGGCCCCGGGACAGGGGTACCCCTGAAGCTTTCTTT CSVDRPRDRGTPEAFF
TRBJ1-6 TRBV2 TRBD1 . TGTGCCAGCAGCGACAATATACAGGGGGCAAAGGGTAGTTCACCCCTCCACTTT CASSDNIQGAKGSSPLHF
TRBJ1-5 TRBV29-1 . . TGCAGCGTTGTCGAGGGGGGCAATCAGCCCCAGCATTTT CSVVEGGNQPQHF
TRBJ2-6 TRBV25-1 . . TGTGCCAGCACTGATTCACCCCAGGGCTACGTCCTGACTTTC CASTDSPQGYVLTF
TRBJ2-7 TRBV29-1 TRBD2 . TGCAGCGTTTATGAACGCGGGAGCTCCTACGAGCAGTACTTC CSVYERGSSYEQYF
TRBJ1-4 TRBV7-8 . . TGTGCCAGCAGCAGACTTGGTGGGGCCTGGACTAATGAAAAACTGTTTTTT CASSRLGGAWTNEKLFF
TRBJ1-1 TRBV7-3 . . TGTGCCAGCAGCCCCAAGGGTCGGGCAGGGTACGGTGAAGCTTTCTTT CASSPKGRAGYGEAFF
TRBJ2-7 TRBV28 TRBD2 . TGTGCCAGCAGTCCGGCGCTAGCGGGCAGAGGGGAGCAGTACTTC CASSPALAGRGEQYF
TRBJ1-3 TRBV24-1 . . TGTGCCACCAGTGATCCCTCCCGCTCTGGAAACACCATATATTTT CATSDPSRSGNTIYF
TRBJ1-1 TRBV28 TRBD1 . TGTGCCAGAGGACAGGGGGAAGTCACTGAAGCTTTCTTT CARGQGEVTEAFF
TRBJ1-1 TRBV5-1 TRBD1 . TGCGCCAGCAGCTTTTGGACAGGGGGCGCGAACACTGAAGCTTTCTTT CASSFWTGGANTEAFF
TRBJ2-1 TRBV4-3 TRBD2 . TGCGCCAGCAGCCTTACGATATCTAGCGGGGGGGCCCAGGAGCAGTTCTTC CASSLTISSGGAQEQFF
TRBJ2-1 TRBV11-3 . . TGTGCCAGCAGCTCGAGTACTAGATCTGAGCAGTTCTTC CASSSSTRSEQFF
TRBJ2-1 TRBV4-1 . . TGCGCCAGCAGCCAAGCGGACAGTCCACACAATGAGCAGTTCTTC CASSQADSPHNEQFF
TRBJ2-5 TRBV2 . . TGTGCCAGCACACGGGACAACCAAGAGACCCAGTACTTC CASTRDNQETQYF